Detailed here is one TCR beta chain. This record belongs to a study of cytomegalovirus exposure and HLA in healthy donors. PCR used 60 Vbeta primers and 13 Jbeta primers. Sequencing used immunoSEQ multiplex PCR; TCRdb keeps in-frame clones, though not all of them. The sample comprises around 280,000 clones, 70% to 90% of which are singletons, and more than 2% rests with the top ten. The CDR3 loop spans 13 amino acids. Per the germline V gene, CDR1 is LGHNT and CDR2 is FRNRAP. The ends lost 7 bases at V and 2 bases at J; junction bases unmatched: 2. This receptor was taken from a woman under 30 in good health and CMV-seronegative. The material sequenced was PBMCs. J is TRBJ2-7 and V is TRBV12-5; 10 nucleotides line up with TRBD2. This chain's CDR3 is CASELAGTYEQYF. Written as DNA, the CDR3 is TGTGCTAGTGAACTAGCGGGGACCTACGAGCAGTACTTC.